The 9 T cell receptor beta chains below were found in one sample sequenced in a study of beta chain features in type 1 diabetes. Every bit of the isolated RNA underwent reverse transcription, so sequencing read expressed TCRB transcripts. The repertoire was sequenced with immunoSEQ multiplex PCR; TCRdb's copy has only in-frame clones and lacks some. The sample yields under 350,000 clones, 8% seen once. Sequenced material: central memory CD4+ T cells from blood. These receptors all come from a woman younger than 35 in good health.

The table lists this clone with many counts. The CDR3 DNA sequence: TGTGCCAGCACCCAATTCGCGGGCACCGGGGAGCTGTTTTTT. This translates into CASTQFAGTGELFF. V usage is TRBV7-9 and J usage is TRBJ2-2; D might be TRBD2 (5 bases). The V end was cut by 7 bases, the J end by 4 bases, with 13 bases between. This CDR3 spans 14 amino acids. CDR1 and CDR2 (germline): SEHNR, FQNEAQ (reference sequence). Based on the CDR3 plus reference TRBV7-9 and TRBJ2-2, the full variable domain is DTGVSQNPRHKITKRGQNVTFRCDPISEHNRLYWYRQTLGQGPEFLTYFQNEAQLEKSRLLSDRFSAERPKGSFSTLEIQRTEQGDSAMYLCASTQFAGTGELFFGEGSRLTVL.

This clone was seen a few times. The genes are TRBV9 and TRBJ2-1; D gene unclear. The CDR3 covers 15 residues. Between the trimmed V and J ends, which lost 0 bases and 4 bases, there was a span of 11 bases. The germline gives CDR1 SGDLS, CDR2 YYNGEE. In nucleotides, the CDR3 is TGTGCCAGCAGCGTAGTACCGGACGGTTACAATGAGCAGTTCTTC. This codes for CASSVVPDGYNEQFF.

This clone was picked up a small number of times. The chain joins TRBV5-1 to TRBJ2-1, with 10 bases fitting TRBD1. Trimming took 1 base from V and 8 from J; bases not matched to a gene: 12. From germline, CDR1 is SGHRS and CDR2 YFSETQ. The CDR3 has 17 amino acids. The DNA for the CDR3 is TGCGCCAGCAGCTTGAATGCGAGACAGGGGGCTTTGGATGAGCAGTTCTTC. Its translation is CASSLNARQGALDEQFF.

For this clone: The germline gene is not matched at one end of the junction; a read error may be the cause. The gene calls are TRBV6-4 and TRBJ1-3; D call uncertain. Germline values: CDR1 MRHNA, CDR2 SNTAGT. This CDR3 has 12 amino acids. For the CDR3, the DNA is TGTGCCATCAGTGAGAAGGGAAACACCATATATTTT. It yields the protein CAISEKGNTIYF.

This clone was seen only a few times. It is likely a read error: a sequence one base away is far more abundant. V and J are TRBV29-1 and TRBJ2-7; perhaps TRBD1 as D (5 bases). The V gene lost 0 bases and the J gene lost 3 bases, with 12 bases spanning the gap. CDR1 and CDR2 (germline): SQVTM, ANQGSEA. CDR3 size: 14 residues. CDR3 protein: CSVEDPRQCYEQYF. As DNA, the CDR3 is TGCAGCGTTGAAGATCCGAGACAGTGCTACGAGCAGTACTTC.

The chain uses TRBV7-8 and TRBJ2-7; possibly TRBD2 for D (6 bases). V lost 1 base to trimming and J lost 6 bases, with 16 bases between them. Germline V gene data show CDR1 as SGHVS and CDR2 as FQNEAQ. The CDR3 loop spans 15 amino acids. This CDR3 is CASSLDLGLLSEQYF. The CDR3, as DNA: TGTGCCAGCAGCTTAGATCTGGGACTCCTGAGCGAGCAGTACTTC.

The V and J genes are TRBV2 and TRBJ1-1; D not certain. In germline, CDR1 is SNHLY, CDR2 FYNNEI. The V end was cut by 2 bases, the J end by 4 bases, with 5 bases between. This CDR3 is built from 12 residues. The CDR3 protein is CASSEWGTEAFF. CDR3 bases: TGTGCCAGCAGTGAATGGGGCACTGAAGCTTTCTTT.

This clone has ten or more counts. The rearrangement links TRBV7-9 to TRBJ2-2; the D gene is possibly TRBD1 (7 bases). V lost 5 bases, J lost 5 bases, and 21 bases lay in between. There are 17 residues in the CDR3. Germline CDR1 reads SEHNR; CDR2 reads FQNEAQ (reference sequence). CDR3 coding DNA: TGTGCCAGCAGCCCCCTGGAGGGGGCGGGTCGGACCGGGGAGCTGTTTTTT. The encoded protein is CASSPLEGAGRTGELFF.

This clone was counted between two and nine times. CDR3 nucleotides: TGTGCCAGCAGTCCTAGGAGTTGGCGGGGTATTCGGGGGGAGCTGTTTTTT. The encoded protein is CASSPRSWRGIRGELFF. The V call is TRBV28, the J call TRBJ2-2, with a possible D match to TRBD2 (6 bases). The CDR3 has 17 residues. Germline CDR1 and CDR2: MDHEN and SYDVKM. The ends were cut back, 5 bases at V and 8 bases at J, with 24 bases in the middle.